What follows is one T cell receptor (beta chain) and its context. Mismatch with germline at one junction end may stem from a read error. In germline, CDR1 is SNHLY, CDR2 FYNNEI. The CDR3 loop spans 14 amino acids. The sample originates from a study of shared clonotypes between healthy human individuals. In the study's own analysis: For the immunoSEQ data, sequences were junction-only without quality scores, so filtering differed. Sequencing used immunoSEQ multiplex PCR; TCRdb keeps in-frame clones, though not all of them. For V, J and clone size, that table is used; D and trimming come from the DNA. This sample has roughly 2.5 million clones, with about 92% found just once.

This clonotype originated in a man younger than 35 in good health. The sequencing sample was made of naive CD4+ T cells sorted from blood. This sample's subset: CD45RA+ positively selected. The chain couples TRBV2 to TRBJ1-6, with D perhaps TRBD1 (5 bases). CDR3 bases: TGTGCCAGCAGGGAAGGGGTCACTCTTTCACCCCTCCACTTT. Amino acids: CASREGVTLSPLHF.